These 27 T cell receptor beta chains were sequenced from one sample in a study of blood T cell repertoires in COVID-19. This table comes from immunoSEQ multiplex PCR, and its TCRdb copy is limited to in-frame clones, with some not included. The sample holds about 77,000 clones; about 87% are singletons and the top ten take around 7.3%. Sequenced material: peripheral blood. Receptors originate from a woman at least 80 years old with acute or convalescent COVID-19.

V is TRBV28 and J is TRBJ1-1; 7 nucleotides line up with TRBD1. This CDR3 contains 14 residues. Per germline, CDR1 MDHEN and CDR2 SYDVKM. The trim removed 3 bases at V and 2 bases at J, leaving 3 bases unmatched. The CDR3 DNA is TGTGCCAGCAGTTTGGGGACAGCAAACACTGAAGCTTTCTTT. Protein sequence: CASSLGTANTEAFF.

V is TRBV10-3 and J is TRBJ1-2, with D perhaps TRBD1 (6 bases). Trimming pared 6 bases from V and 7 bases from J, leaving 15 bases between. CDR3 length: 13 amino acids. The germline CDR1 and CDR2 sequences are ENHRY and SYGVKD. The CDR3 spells CAISADSDFGYTF. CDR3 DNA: TGTGCCATCAGCGCGGACAGCGACTTTGGCTACACCTTC.

The CDR3 region is CASSQEYRRGGTDTQYF. As DNA, the CDR3 is TGTGCCAGCAGCCAAGAATATCGGCGGGGGGGCACAGATACGCAGTATTTT. The chain is built from TRBV3-1 (or the pseudogene TRBV3-2) and TRBJ2-3, with 8 bases identical to TRBD2. The ends lost 0 bases at V and 1 base at J; junction bases unmatched: 6. Germline CDR1 LGHDT, CDR2 YNNKEL (reference sequence). The CDR3 is made up of 17 amino acids.

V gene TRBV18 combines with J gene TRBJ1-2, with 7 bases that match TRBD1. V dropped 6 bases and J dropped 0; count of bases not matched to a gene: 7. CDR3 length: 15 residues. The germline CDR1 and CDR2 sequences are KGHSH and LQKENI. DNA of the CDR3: TGTGCCAGCTCCCATGACAGGGAAACTAACTATGGCTACACCTTC. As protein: CASSHDRETNYGYTF.

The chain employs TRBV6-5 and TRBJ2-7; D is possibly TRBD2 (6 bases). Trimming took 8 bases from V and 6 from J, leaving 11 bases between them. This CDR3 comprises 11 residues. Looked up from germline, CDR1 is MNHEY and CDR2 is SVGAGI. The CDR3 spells CASGGSREQYF. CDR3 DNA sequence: TGTGCCAGCGGAGGGTCACGCGAGCAGTACTTC.

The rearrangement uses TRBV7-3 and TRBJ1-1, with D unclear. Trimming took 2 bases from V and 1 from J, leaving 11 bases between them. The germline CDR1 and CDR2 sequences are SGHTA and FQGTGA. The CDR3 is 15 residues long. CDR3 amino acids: CASSLLAVGNTEAFF. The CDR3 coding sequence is TGTGCCAGCAGCTTACTAGCCGTTGGGAACACTGAAGCTTTCTTT.

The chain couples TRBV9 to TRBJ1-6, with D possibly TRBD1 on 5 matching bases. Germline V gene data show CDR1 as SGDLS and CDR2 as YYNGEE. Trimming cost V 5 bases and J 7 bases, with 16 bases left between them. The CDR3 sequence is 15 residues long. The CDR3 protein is CASSLDGQPNSPLHF. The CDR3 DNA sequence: TGTGCCAGCAGTTTAGACGGACAACCAAATTCACCCCTCCACTTT. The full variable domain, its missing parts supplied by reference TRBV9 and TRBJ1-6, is DSGVTQTPKHLITATGQRVTLRCSPRSGDLSVYWYQQSLDQGLQFLIQYYNGEERAKGNILERFSAQQFPDLHSELNLSSLELGDSALYFCASSLDGQPNSPLHFGNGTRLTVT.

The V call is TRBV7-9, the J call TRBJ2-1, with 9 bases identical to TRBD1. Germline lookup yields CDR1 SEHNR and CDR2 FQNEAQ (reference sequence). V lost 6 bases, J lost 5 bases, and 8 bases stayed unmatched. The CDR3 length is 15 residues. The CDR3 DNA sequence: TGTGCCAGCAGGGGGGACAGGGTCCTCCACAATGAGCAGTTCTTC. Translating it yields CASRGDRVLHNEQFF.

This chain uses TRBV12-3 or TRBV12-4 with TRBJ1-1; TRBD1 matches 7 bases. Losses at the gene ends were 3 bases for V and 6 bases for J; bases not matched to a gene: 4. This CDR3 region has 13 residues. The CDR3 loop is CASSFGTESEAFF. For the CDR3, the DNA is TGTGCCAGCAGTTTTGGGACAGAGTCTGAAGCTTTCTTT.

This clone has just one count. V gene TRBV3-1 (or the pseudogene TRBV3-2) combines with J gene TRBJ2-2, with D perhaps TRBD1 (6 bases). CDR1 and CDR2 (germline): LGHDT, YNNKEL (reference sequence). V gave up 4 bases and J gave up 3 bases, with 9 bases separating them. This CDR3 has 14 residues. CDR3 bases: TGTGCCAGCAGCCGACGACAGGACACCGGGGAGCTGTTTTTT. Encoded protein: CASSRRQDTGELFF.

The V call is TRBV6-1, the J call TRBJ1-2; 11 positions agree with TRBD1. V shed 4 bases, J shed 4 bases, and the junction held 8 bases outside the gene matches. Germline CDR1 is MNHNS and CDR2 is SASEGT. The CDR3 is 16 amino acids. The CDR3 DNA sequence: TGTGCCAGCAGTGGAATAGGGACAGGGGGGGGCTATGGCTACACCTTC. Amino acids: CASSGIGTGGGYGYTF.

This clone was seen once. This CDR3 reads CASSQADRGYGYTF. The CDR3 nucleotides are TGTGCCAGCAGCCAAGCTGACAGGGGCTATGGCTACACCTTC. The chain uses TRBV3-1 (or the pseudogene TRBV3-2) and TRBJ1-2, with 8 bases fitting TRBD1. This CDR3 has 14 residues. Germline lookup yields CDR1 LGHDT and CDR2 YNNKEL (reference sequence). V lost 1 base, J lost 4 bases, and 2 bases stayed unmatched.

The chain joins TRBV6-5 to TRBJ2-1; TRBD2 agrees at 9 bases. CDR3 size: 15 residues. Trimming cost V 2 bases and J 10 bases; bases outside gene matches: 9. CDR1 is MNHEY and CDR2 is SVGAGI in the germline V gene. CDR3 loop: CASSYLTSGPKEQFF. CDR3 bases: TGTGCCAGCAGTTACCTTACTAGCGGGCCTAAGGAGCAGTTCTTC.

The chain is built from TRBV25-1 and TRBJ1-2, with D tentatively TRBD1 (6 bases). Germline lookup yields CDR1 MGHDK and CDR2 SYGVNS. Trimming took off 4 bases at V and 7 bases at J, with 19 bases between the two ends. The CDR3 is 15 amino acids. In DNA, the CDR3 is TGTGCCAGCAGTGTTACCTCACAGGGTCTAAGTGGCTACACCTTC. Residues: CASSVTSQGLSGYTF.

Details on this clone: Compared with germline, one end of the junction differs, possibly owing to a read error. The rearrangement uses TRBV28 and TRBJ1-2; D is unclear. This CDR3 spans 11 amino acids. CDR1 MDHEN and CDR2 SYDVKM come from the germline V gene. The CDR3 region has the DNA TGTGCCAGCAGTTCCAACTACGGCTACACCTTC. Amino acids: CASSSNYGYTF.

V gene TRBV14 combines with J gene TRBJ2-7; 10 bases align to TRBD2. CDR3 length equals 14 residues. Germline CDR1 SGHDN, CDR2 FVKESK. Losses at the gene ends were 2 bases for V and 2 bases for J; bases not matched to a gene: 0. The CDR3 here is CASSQLAGAYEQYF. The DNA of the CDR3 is TGTGCCAGCAGCCAACTAGCGGGAGCCTACGAGCAGTACTTC. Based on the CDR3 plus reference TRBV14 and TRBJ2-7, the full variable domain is EAGVTQFPSHSVIEKGQTVTLRCDPISGHDNLYWYRRVMGKEIKFLLHFVKESKQDESGMPNNRFLAERTGGTYSTLKVQPAELEDSGVYFCASSQLAGAYEQYFGPGTRLTVT.

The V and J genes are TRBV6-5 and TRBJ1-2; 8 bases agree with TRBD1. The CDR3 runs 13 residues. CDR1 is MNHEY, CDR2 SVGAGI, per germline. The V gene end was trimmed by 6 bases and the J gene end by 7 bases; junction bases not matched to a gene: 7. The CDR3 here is CASSTDRDGGYTF. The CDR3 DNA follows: TGTGCCAGCAGCACGGACAGGGACGGTGGCTACACCTTC.

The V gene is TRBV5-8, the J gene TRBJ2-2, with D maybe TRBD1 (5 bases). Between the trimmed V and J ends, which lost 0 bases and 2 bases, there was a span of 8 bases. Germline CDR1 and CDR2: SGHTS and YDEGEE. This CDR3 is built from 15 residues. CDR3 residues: CASSLAGINTGELFF. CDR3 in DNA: TGTGCCAGCAGCTTGGCAGGGATAAACACCGGGGAGCTGTTTTTT.

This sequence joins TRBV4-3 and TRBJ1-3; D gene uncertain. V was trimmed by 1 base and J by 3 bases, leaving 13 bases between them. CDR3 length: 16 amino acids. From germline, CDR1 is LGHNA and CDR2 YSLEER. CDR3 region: CASSQGAGSLGNTIYF. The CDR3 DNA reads TGCGCCAGCAGCCAAGGGGCCGGGAGTCTTGGAAACACCATATATTTT.

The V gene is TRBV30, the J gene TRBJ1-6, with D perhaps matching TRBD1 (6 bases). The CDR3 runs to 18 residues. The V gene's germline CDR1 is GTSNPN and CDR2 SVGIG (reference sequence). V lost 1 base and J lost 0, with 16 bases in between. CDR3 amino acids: CAWSGDRTEFSYNSPLHF. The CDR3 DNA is TGTGCCTGGAGTGGAGATCGGACAGAGTTCTCCTATAATTCACCCCTCCACTTT.

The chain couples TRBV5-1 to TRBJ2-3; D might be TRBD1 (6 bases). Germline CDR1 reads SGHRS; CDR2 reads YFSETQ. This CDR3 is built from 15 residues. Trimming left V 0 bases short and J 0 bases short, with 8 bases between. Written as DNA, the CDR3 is TGCGCCAGCAGCTTGGCAGGGGACAGCACAGATACGCAGTATTTT. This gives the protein CASSLAGDSTDTQYF.

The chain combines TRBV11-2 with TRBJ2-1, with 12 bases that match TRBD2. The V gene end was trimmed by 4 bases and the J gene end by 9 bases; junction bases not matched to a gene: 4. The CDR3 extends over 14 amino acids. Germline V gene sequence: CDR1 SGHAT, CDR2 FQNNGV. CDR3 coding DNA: TGTGCCAGCAGCTCGGGACTAGCGGGCGGTGAGCAGTTCTTC. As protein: CASSSGLAGGEQFF.

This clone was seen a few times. CDR3 bases: TGTGCCTGGGGAATACAGGGGTGGGGGACCCAGTACTTC. It encodes CAWGIQGWGTQYF. J is TRBJ2-5 and V is TRBV30, with 7 bases that match TRBD1. This CDR3 spans 13 amino acids. With 5 bases clipped from V and 7 bases from J, the junction kept 10 bases outside the gene matches. Germline V CDR1 and CDR2: GTSNPN, SVGIG (reference sequence).

Written as DNA, the CDR3 is TGTGCTAGTGGTTTGGTAACAGGGGGGTCCTACAATGAGCAGTTCTTC. Amino acid sequence: CASGLVTGGSYNEQFF. The rearrangement links TRBV12-5 to TRBJ2-1; 8 bases are a match to TRBD1. V lost 0 bases to trimming and J lost 1 base; unmatched junction nucleotides: 2. This CDR3 has 16 amino acids. The V gene's germline CDR1 is LGHNT and CDR2 FRNRAP.

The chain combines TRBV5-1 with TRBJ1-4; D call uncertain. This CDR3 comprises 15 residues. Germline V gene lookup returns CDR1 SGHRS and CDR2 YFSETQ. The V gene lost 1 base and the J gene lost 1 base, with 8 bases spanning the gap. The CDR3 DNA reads TGCGCCAGCAGCTTGTACGGCGGAACTAATGAAAAACTGTTTTTT. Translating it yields CASSLYGGTNEKLFF. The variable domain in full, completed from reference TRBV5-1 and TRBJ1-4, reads KAGVTQTPRYLIKTRGQQVTLSCSPISGHRSVSWYQQTPGQGLQFLFEYFSETQRNKGNFPGRFSGRQFSNSRSEMNVSTLELGDSALYLCASSLYGGTNEKLFFGSGTQLSVL.

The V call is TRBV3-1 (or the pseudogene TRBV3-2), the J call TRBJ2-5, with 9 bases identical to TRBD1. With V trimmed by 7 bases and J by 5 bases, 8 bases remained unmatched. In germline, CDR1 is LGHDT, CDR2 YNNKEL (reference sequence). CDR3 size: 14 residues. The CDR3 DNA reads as TGTGCCAGCACCCTCTCCGGGACAGGGGAGACCCAGTACTTC. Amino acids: CASTLSGTGETQYF.

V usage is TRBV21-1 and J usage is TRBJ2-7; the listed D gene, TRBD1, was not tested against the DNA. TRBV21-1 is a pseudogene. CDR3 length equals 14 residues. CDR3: CASSTWTGAYEQYF. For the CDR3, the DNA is TGTGCCAGCAGCACCTGGACAGGCGCCTACGAGCAGTACTTC.